In its sample, the clone carrying this TCR beta chain was seen a few times. What it recognizes is unknown. Individuals who donated were healthy Caucasians from Russia aged 6 to 90. Researchers collected about 9.7 milliliters of peripheral blood from every single donor. This sample was taken from a study of blood T cells in healthy people across ages. Findings and caveats of the study: Roughly linear age-related decline in beta diversity appeared, significant by age approximately 40.

Through a sample-barcoded 5' primer and a J-beta primer mix, a second PCR was run for about 6 to 11 cycles. Using its own MiXCR run on the 5' RACE reads, TCRdb lists one record per CDR3 protein. The sample has nearly 800,000 distinct CDR3 sequences, about 56% seen once. CDR3 size: 18 residues. CDR1 is ENHRY, CDR2 SYGVKD, per germline. The sequenced sample consisted of blood. The TCR originated in a man in his forties in good health. The chain has TRBV10-3 and TRBJ2-1, with 9 bases aligning to TRBD2. TRBJ2-7 explains the end of the DNA better; the J call may be wrong. The CDR3 protein is CAISELAGVPSSYNEQYF. In DNA, the CDR3 is TGTGCCATCAGTGAGTTAGCGGGAGTGCCCAGCTCCTACAATGAGCAGTACTTC.